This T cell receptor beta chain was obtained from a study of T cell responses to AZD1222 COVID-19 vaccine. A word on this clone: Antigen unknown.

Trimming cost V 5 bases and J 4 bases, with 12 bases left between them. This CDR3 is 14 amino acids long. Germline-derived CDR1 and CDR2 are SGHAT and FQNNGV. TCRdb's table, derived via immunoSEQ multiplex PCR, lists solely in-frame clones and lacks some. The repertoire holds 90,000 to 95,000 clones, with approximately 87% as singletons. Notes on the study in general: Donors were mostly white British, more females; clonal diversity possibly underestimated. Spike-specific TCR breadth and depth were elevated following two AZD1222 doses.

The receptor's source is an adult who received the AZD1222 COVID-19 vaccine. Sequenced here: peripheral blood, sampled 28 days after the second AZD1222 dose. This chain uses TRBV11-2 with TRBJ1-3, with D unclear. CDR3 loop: CASSPSKGGNTIYF. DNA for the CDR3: TGTGCCAGCAGCCCATCGAAAGGGGGAAACACCATATATTTT.